The TCR beta chain described here comes from a study of tumor-infiltrating lymphocytes in localized non-small cell lung cancer. Trimming stripped 6 bases from V and 0 bases from J, with 12 bases between. Germline V gene data show CDR1 as MDHEN and CDR2 as SYDVKM. The CDR3 runs 16 residues. The data were produced by immunoSEQ multiplex PCR, yet TCRdb's version contains in-frame clones alone and is incomplete. Among approximately 15,000 clones listed, around 74% were seen once. Sequencing was performed on lung tumor tissue. This receptor was taken from a human donor with non-small cell lung cancer. V and J are TRBV28 and TRBJ1-6; no clear D gene. DNA of the CDR3: TGTGCCAGCAGGGGTCGACTTAGCTCCTATAATTCACCCCTCCACTTT. The encoded protein is CASRGRLSSYNSPLHF.